Listed below are T cell receptor beta chains from one sample, sequenced in a study of cytomegalovirus exposure and HLA in healthy donors. The table came from immunoSEQ multiplex PCR; TCRdb's copy has only in-frame clones and leaves some out. This table holds 140,000 or so clones, roughly a tenth found once. Source material: PBMCs. The receptors come from a male donor in good health and CMV-seronegative. Each CDR3 is given with its conserved first and last residue. The order of the fields is V gene, J gene, clone size, D gene, CDR3 protein, CDR3 DNA. The D gene is left open where the match is weak. Clone size is given for some rows only: seen once, a few or many times, or a class if the clone is expanded.

TRBV27	TRBJ2-1	few	TRBD2	CASSLIAGDASSYNEQFF	TGTGCCAGCAGTTTAATAGCGGGGGACGCAAGCTCCTACAATGAGCAGTTCTTC
TRBV6-5	TRBJ2-5	few	.	CASGRAGAGETQYF	TGTGCCAGCGGGAGGGCAGGGGCCGGAGAGACCCAGTACTTC
TRBV25-1	TRBJ1-6	.	.	CASSDGGASGSPLHF	TGTGCCAGCAGCGACGGGGGGGCTAGTGGTTCACCCCTCCACTTT
TRBV2	TRBJ1-2	few	.	CASSETRKYGGGYTF	TGTGCCAGCAGTGAAACAAGGAAATATGGCGGCGGCTACACCTTC
TRBV9	TRBJ2-7	few	TRBD1	CASSESGTGGREQYF	TGTGCCAGCAGCGAATCCGGGACAGGTGGGCGCGAGCAGTACTTC
TRBV6-5	TRBJ1-2	few	.	CASSYPQGGGYTF	TGTGCCAGCAGTTACCCCCAAGGGGGAGGCTACACCTTC
TRBV11-2	TRBJ1-3	few	.	CASSPRGHGGNTIYF	TGTGCCAGCAGCCCTCGGGGACACGGAGGAAACACCATATATTTT
TRBV12-5	TRBJ2-1	few	TRBD1	CASGWDRGDEQFF	TGTGCTAGTGGTTGGGACAGAGGGGATGAGCAGTTCTTC
TRBV23-1	TRBJ2-5	.	.	CASSRDRPPRQTQYF	TGCGCCAGCAGTCGCGACAGGCCACCGAGGCAGACCCAGTACTTC
TRBV4-3	TRBJ1-1	.	TRBD1	CASSQDRGQGRQNTEAFF	TGCGCCAGCAGCCAAGATCGGGGACAGGGAAGACAGAACACTGAAGCTTTCTTT
TRBV6-6	TRBJ1-3	.	.	CASSSTGTSGNTIYF	TGTGCCAGCAGTTCCACAGGGACCTCTGGAAACACCATATATTTT
TRBV29-1	TRBJ2-4	few	.	CSVVLITGNIQYF	TGCAGCGTTGTACTCATCACGGGAAACATTCAGTACTTC
TRBV5-1	TRBJ2-2	few	TRBD1	CASFARGQNTGELFF	TGCGCCAGCTTTGCCAGGGGGCAGAACACCGGGGAGCTGTTTTTT
TRBV10-2	TRBJ1-2	few	.	CASSERHSFYGYTF	TGCGCCAGCAGTGAGCGGCACAGCTTCTATGGCTACACCTTC
TRBV7-2	TRBJ2-7	.	.	CASSFQGFSYEQYF	TGTGCCAGCAGCTTTCAGGGGTTCTCCTACGAGCAGTACTTC
TRBV19	TRBJ1-2	.	TRBD1	CASSARRQGPGYTF	TGTGCCAGTAGTGCCCGAAGACAGGGTCCAGGCTACACCTTC
TRBV5-1	TRBJ1-2	few	TRBD1	CASSDIGTGYGYTF	TGCGCCAGCAGCGACATCGGGACAGGTTATGGCTACACCTTC